This TCR beta chain emerged from a study of blood T cell repertoires in COVID-19. For the study at large: Sites across the United States, Italy and Spain contributed samples from acute and convalescent COVID-19. PBMCs, B-cell-depleted T cells, or T cells provided the cDNA or gDNA that made up the material.

Germline loops: CDR1 SGHAT, CDR2 FQNNGV. The V and J ends lost 5 bases and 4 bases, in that order; junction bases with no gene match: 10. The CDR3 contains 15 residues. A Seattle source enrolled patients during active infection and followed them longitudinally. Original processing notes: It was from reference gene primer amplification that nucleated cell counts were estimated. Libraries were prepared by immunoSEQ multiplex PCR; TCRdb keeps only in-frame clonotypes and omits some of them. V and J calls and clone size are as listed in that table; D and trimming were resolved from the DNA. The table includes a few hundred thousand clones, around 92% detected once.

Material for sequencing was peripheral blood. V is TRBV11-2 and J is TRBJ2-5, with 7 bases identical to TRBD2. The receptor comes from a person aged 18-29 years with COVID-19, enrolled during active disease. The CDR3 DNA reads TGTGCCAGCAGCCCCCGGACTAGTGGCAGAGAGACCCAGTACTTC. It translates to CASSPRTSGRETQYF. Combining the CDR3 with reference TRBV11-2 and TRBJ2-5 gives the whole variable domain EAGVAQSPRYKIIEKRQSVAFWCNPISGHATLYWYQQILGQGPKLLIQFQNNGVVDDSQLPKDRFSAERLKGVDSTLKIQPAKLEDSAVYLCASSPRTSGRETQYFGPGTRLLVL.